A single sample is the source of the 2 T cell receptor beta chains below, sequenced in a study of beta chain features in type 1 diabetes. Every bit of the isolated RNA underwent reverse transcription, so sequencing read expressed TCRB transcripts. Here immunoSEQ multiplex PCR was the method, and the copy in TCRdb shows in-frame clones only, minus some. The sample includes more than 85,000 clones, roughly 40% seen only once; the top ten take about 0.07%. Sequencing was carried out using stem cell memory CD4+ T cells from blood. The receptors come from a young woman in good health.

Only a few counts were recorded for this clone. The chain carries TRBV6-1 and TRBJ2-1; the match to TRBD2 covers 10 bases. With 6 bases clipped from V and 7 bases from J, the junction kept 6 bases outside the gene matches. Looked up from germline, CDR1 is MNHNS and CDR2 is SASEGT. The CDR3 consists of 14 residues. The CDR3 protein is CASRSGRAGNEQFF. CDR3 DNA: TGTGCCAGCAGGAGCGGGAGGGCCGGTAATGAGCAGTTCTTC.

This clone was detected a few times. One junction end disagrees with the germline gene, perhaps due to a read error. V gene TRBV19 combines with J gene TRBJ2-7; the D is unclear. Per the germline V gene, CDR1 is LNHDA and CDR2 is SQIVND (reference sequence). CDR3 length: 11 amino acids. In nucleotides, the CDR3 is TGTGCCAGTAGTAACGGTAGACTCCCTTTCTTC. It is translated as CASSNGRLPFF.